These 20 T cell receptor beta chains were all obtained from the same sample, sequenced in a study of T cell repertoires in cytomegalovirus infection. A single record per CDR3 protein comes from TCRdb applying MiXCR to the reads. Here the sample spans approximately 600,000 distinct CDR3 sequences, around 40% being singletons. Their antigens remain unidentified. The source material was cultured PBMCs, sampled from culture after CMV antigen stimulation. All receptors come from a human donor in good health (CMV status not recorded). Some clones in this sample may be carry-over from other donors' samples.

CDR3 nucleotide sequence: TGTGCCAGCAGTTTACTGGGACAGAGTTACTATGGCTACACCTTC. Amino acid sequence: CASSLLGQSYYGYTF. The chain links TRBV12-3 or TRBV12-4 to TRBJ1-2, with 7 bases lining up with TRBD1. The CDR3 runs to 15 residues. The V segment lost 2 bases and the J segment 3 bases; nucleotides outside the gene matches: 6.

This chain connects TRBV15 to TRBJ1-1; a weak D match, TRBD1 (5 bases). The CDR3 is 13 amino acids. The germline V and J ends were trimmed by 0 bases and 6 bases, with 8 bases remaining between them. Germline loops: CDR1 LNHNV, CDR2 YYDKDF (reference sequence). CDR3 coding DNA: TGTGCCACCAGCAGAGACAGGGAGGCTGAAGCTTTCTTT. Translating it yields CATSRDREAEAFF.

This clonotype was counted a few times. The chain employs TRBV7-6 and TRBJ1-6, with D possibly TRBD1 on 6 matching bases. Between the trimmed V and J ends, which lost 2 bases and 0 bases, there was a span of 11 bases. The CDR3 has 17 residues. CDR1 and CDR2 from the germline V gene are SGHVS and FNYEAQ. CDR3 sequence reads: CASSLSADSSYNSPLHF. CDR3 DNA: TGTGCCAGCAGCTTAAGCGCGGACAGCTCCTATAATTCACCCCTCCACTTT.

The chain recombines TRBV13 with TRBJ2-7; tentatively, D is TRBD1 (6 bases). Trimming stripped 4 bases from V and 0 bases from J, with 10 bases between. The germline V gene encodes CDR1 PRHDT and CDR2 FYEKMQ (reference sequence). The length of the CDR3 is 14 residues. The CDR3 DNA reads TGTGCCAGCAGCTGGGGGCCGGACTCCTACGAGCAGTACTTC. It yields the protein CASSWGPDSYEQYF.

This clonotype was recorded once. The chain joins TRBV12-3 or TRBV12-4 to TRBJ1-1; no firm D call. Trimming shortened V by 3 bases and J by 7 bases, and 9 bases separated the two germline ends. CDR3 length equals 12 residues. This chain's CDR3 is CASSFDRGEAFF. The CDR3, as DNA: TGTGCCAGCAGTTTTGATCGAGGTGAAGCTTTCTTT.

V is TRBV19 and J is TRBJ1-2; TRBD1 matches 7 bases. The trim removed 3 bases at V and 14 bases at J, leaving 12 bases unmatched. The CDR3 extends over 13 amino acids. The germline V gene encodes CDR1 LNHDA and CDR2 SQIVND (reference sequence). The CDR3 loop reads CASSMMGTASLTF. CDR3 DNA: TGTGCCAGTAGTATGATGGGGACAGCGTCGCTAACCTTC.

The CDR3, as DNA: TGTGCCAGCACTCCCTACAGGACTAACTACGAGCAGTACTTC. Translation: CASTPYRTNYEQYF. This rearrangement joins TRBV2 to TRBJ2-7; a weak D match, TRBD2 (6 bases). Germline V CDR1 and CDR2: SNHLY, FYNNEI. The CDR3 contains 14 residues. V was pared by 7 bases and J by 3 bases, with 16 bases between.

This clonotype was detected ten times or more. The chain is built from TRBV7-2 and TRBJ1-4; D uncertain. The CDR3 loop spans 14 amino acids. The germline V gene encodes CDR1 SGHTA and CDR2 FQGNSA. The V and J ends lost 5 bases and 10 bases respectively, with 17 bases between them. Written as DNA, the CDR3 is TGTGCCAGCAGCCTCGAACGAGGGCGGGGAAAACTGTTTTTT. Translation gives CASSLERGRGKLFF.

The CDR3 nucleotides read TGTGCCAGCAGCTTAGAATCCGGGACAGCCTACGAGCAGTACTTC. It encodes CASSLESGTAYEQYF. The rearrangement uses TRBV11-3 and TRBJ2-7, with TRBD1 matching 7 bases. The CDR3 is 15 amino acids. Per the germline V gene, CDR1 is SGHNT and CDR2 is YENEEA. J gave up 2 bases and V 0 bases, and 4 bases lay outside the gene matches.

Ten or more counts support this clonotype. The chain uses TRBV7-2 and TRBJ1-1, with a weak D call TRBD1 (5 bases). From germline, CDR1 is SGHTA and CDR2 FQGNSA. Trimming left V 4 bases short and J 1 base short, with 10 bases between. The length of the CDR3 is 14 residues. The CDR3 reads CASSSQRGNTEAFF. CDR3 nucleotide sequence: TGTGCCAGCAGCTCACAAAGGGGGAACACTGAAGCTTTCTTT.

The chain uses TRBV11-1 and TRBJ2-1; perhaps D is TRBD1 or TRBD2 (6 bases each). Germline V gene lookup returns CDR1 SGHAT and CDR2 FQDESV (reference sequence). Trimming shortened V by 4 bases and J by 10 bases, and 11 bases separated the two germline ends. The CDR3 runs to 12 residues. Written as DNA, the CDR3 is TGTGCCAGCAGCTGGGGGGCCACCGAGCAGTTCTTC. This sequence encodes CASSWGATEQFF.

The genes are TRBV6-2 or TRBV6-3 and TRBJ2-7; TRBD1 matches 7 bases. The CDR3 contains 16 residues. Per the germline V gene, CDR1 is MNHEY and CDR2 is SVGEGT. With V trimmed by 6 bases and J by 3 bases, 14 bases remained unmatched. The chain's CDR3 is CASRPVLQGIFYEQYF. Here the CDR3 DNA reads TGTGCCAGCAGACCCGTACTACAGGGGATTTTCTACGAGCAGTACTTC.

V gene TRBV3-1 combines with J gene TRBJ1-5, with D possibly being TRBD1 (5 bases). Germline CDR1 is LGHDT and CDR2 is YNNKEL (reference sequence). This CDR3 is 13 amino acids long. Trimming removed 4 bases at V and 7 bases at J, with 11 bases between. The CDR3 here is CASSPPGRQPQHF. CDR3 coding DNA: TGTGCCAGCAGCCCGCCAGGGCGACAGCCCCAGCATTTT. The variable domain in full, with the rest retrieved from reference TRBV3-1 and TRBJ1-5, is DTAVSQTPKYLVTQMGNDKSIKCEQNLGHDTMYWYKQDSKKFLKIMFSYNNKELIINETVPNRFSPKSPDKAHLNLHINSLELGDSAVYFCASSPPGRQPQHFGDGTRLSIL.

This chain connects TRBV20-1 to TRBJ2-3; perhaps TRBD2 as D (6 bases). V was clipped by 4 bases and J by 1 base, with 9 bases between them. Germline V lookup: CDR1 DFQATT, CDR2 SNEGSKA (reference sequence). The CDR3 loop spans 13 amino acids. The CDR3: CSAKPSGTDTQYF. CDR3 sequence (DNA): TGCAGTGCTAAACCTAGCGGCACAGATACGCAGTATTTT.

The chain recombines TRBV11-2 with TRBJ2-5, with D unresolved. V was trimmed by 7 bases and J by 5 bases, leaving 11 bases between them. From germline, CDR1 is SGHAT and CDR2 FQNNGV. The CDR3 has 12 amino acids. The CDR3 sequence is CASTEDGETQYF. The CDR3, as DNA: TGTGCCAGCACTGAGGACGGGGAGACCCAGTACTTC.

The chain uses TRBV2 and TRBJ2-2; D possibly corresponds to TRBD1 (6 bases). The CDR3 runs to 15 residues. Trimming took off 1 base at V and 1 base at J, with 7 bases between the two ends. Per the germline V gene, CDR1 is SNHLY and CDR2 is FYNNEI. CDR3 protein: CASSEGTVNTGELFF. The CDR3 nucleotides are TGTGCCAGCAGTGAAGGGACAGTGAACACCGGGGAGCTGTTTTTT.

On this clonotype: The final CDR3 position lacks the conserved phenylalanine or tryptophan, pointing to a likely read error. The chain couples TRBV7-6 to TRBJ2-7; D is possibly TRBD2 (5 bases). The CDR3 runs 16 residues. Trimming cost V 5 bases and J 2 bases, with 19 bases left between them. Germline V lookup: CDR1 SGHVS, CDR2 FNYEAQ. DNA for the CDR3: TGTGCCAGCAGCCTCGATAGAGGGAAACTAACCTACGAGCAGTACTTA. Translated, it gives CASSLDRGKLTYEQYL.

The chain has TRBV19 and TRBJ2-1; 14 nucleotides align to TRBD2. Germline values: CDR1 LNHDA, CDR2 SQIVND (reference sequence). V lost 4 bases, J lost 10 bases, and 6 bases stayed unmatched. The CDR3 consists of 15 residues. The CDR3 DNA reads TGTGCCAGTAGTACCGGACTAGCGGGAGGTAGGGAGCAGTTCTTC. It translates to CASSTGLAGGREQFF.

This clonotype was seen only a few times. The chain joins TRBV5-1 to TRBJ1-1; TRBD1 aligns across 7 bases. The CDR3 extends over 15 amino acids. After removal of 2 bases from V and 3 bases from J, the junction contained 7 bases not matched to a gene. The germline gives CDR1 SGHRS, CDR2 YFSETQ. The CDR3 sequence is CASSFRGTDYTEAFF. For the CDR3, the DNA is TGCGCCAGCAGCTTCCGAGGGACAGACTACACTGAAGCTTTCTTT.

This clonotype was found once. The genes are TRBV2 and TRBJ1-1; D gene unclear. The CDR3 is 13 amino acids. V was cut by 4 bases and J by 3 bases, with 9 bases left in between. In germline, CDR1 is SNHLY, CDR2 FYNNEI. The CDR3 region is CASSGQVDTEAFF. CDR3 bases: TGTGCCAGCAGTGGGCAGGTCGACACTGAAGCTTTCTTT.